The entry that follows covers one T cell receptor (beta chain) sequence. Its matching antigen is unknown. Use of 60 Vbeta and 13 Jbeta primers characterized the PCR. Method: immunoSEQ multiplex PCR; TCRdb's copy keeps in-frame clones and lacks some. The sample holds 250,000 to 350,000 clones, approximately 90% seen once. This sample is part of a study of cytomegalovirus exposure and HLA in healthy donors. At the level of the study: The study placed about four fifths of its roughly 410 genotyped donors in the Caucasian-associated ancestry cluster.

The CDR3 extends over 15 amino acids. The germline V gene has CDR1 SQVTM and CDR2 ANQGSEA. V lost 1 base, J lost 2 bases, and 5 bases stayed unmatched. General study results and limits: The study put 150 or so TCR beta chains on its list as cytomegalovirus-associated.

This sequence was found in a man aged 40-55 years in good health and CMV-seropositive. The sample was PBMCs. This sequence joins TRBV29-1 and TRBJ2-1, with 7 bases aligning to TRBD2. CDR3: CSVEVGLVPYNEQFF. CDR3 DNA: TGCAGCGTTGAAGTCGGACTAGTTCCCTACAATGAGCAGTTCTTC.